The present T cell receptor beta chain was sequenced within a study of CD8 T cells in ankylosing spondylitis. General study findings and limits: Reactive arthritis synovial fluid and blood previously showed some of these motif variants. A TCR beta motif of 8 or 9 highly homologous variants appeared characteristic of ankylosing spondylitis blood. Peripheral blood held disease-linked clones only at relatively low frequency, and these were CD8+. Reports say disease-linked clones showed up significantly more in matched ankylosing spondylitis synovial fluid.

Each TCR beta library was made by quantitative 5'-RACE that incorporated molecular barcodes. TCRdb itself ran the 5' RACE reads through MiXCR, one entry per CDR3 protein. The profile shows about 840,000 distinct CDR3 sequences, approximately 12% of them singletons. The V end lost 3 bases, the J end lost 8 bases, and 16 bases lay between the germline ends. Germline CDR1 reads KGHSH; CDR2 reads LQKENI. The CDR3 is 15 amino acids. Notes on this clonotype: Its matching antigen is unknown.

The V gene is TRBV18, the J gene TRBJ1-4; the D gene is possibly TRBD1 (6 bases). Sequenced material: blood, either unsorted or a sorted T cell fraction (not recorded which). The sequence was collected from a male donor with ankylosing spondylitis. The CDR3 region is CASSPFPGAREKLFF. The CDR3 DNA follows: TGTGCCAGCTCACCTTTTCCAGGGGCTCGAGAAAAACTGTTTTTT.